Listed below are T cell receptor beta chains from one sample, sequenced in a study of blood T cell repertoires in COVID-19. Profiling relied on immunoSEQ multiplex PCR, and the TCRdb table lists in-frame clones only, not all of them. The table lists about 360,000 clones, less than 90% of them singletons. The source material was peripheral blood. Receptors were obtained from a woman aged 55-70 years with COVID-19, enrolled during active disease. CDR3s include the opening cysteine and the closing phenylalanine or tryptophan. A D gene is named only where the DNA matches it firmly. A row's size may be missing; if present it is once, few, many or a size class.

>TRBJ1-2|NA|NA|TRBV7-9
CASSPRVIGGYTF
TGTGCCAGCAGCCCGAGAGTTATCGGTGGCTACACCTTC
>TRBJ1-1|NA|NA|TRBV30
CAWSAFPLQGRPEAFF
TGTGCCTGGAGCGCGTTCCCCTTACAGGGTCGGCCTGAAGCTTTCTTT
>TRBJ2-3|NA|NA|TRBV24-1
CATSDAASRDTQYF
TGTGCCACCAGTGACGCAGCGAGCAGAGATACGCAGTATTTT
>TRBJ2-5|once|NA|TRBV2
CASSEAGGPETQYF
TGTGCCAGCAGTGAAGCGGGCGGGCCGGAGACCCAGTACTTC
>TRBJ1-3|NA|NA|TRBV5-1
CASSLGGWNTIYF
TGCGCCAGCAGCCTCGGGGGTTGGAACACCATATATTTT
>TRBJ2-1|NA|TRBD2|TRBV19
CASSTLAGVPYNEQFF
TGTGCCAGTAGTACCCTAGCGGGGGTTCCTTACAATGAGCAGTTCTTC
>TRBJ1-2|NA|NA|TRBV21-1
CASSKKEVGVPTSNYGYTF
TGTGCCAGCAGCAAGAAGGAGGTCGGGGTTCCTACTTCTAACTATGGCTACACCTTC
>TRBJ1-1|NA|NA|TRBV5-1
CASSWETGTEAFF
TGCGCCAGCAGCTGGGAGACAGGCACTGAAGCTTTCTTT
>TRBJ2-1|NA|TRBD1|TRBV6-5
CASTPGQGKDNEQFF
TGTGCCAGCACTCCGGGACAGGGGAAGGACAATGAGCAGTTCTTC
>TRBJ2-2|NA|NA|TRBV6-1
CASPRSDTGELFF
TGTGCCAGCCCCCGGAGTGACACCGGGGAGCTGTTTTTT
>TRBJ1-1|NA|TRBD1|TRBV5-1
CASKTGAEAFF
TGCGCCAGCAAGACAGGGGCTGAAGCTTTCTTT
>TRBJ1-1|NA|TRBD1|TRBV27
CASSPTGGNTEAFF
TGTGCCAGCAGCCCGACAGGGGGGAACACTGAAGCTTTCTTT
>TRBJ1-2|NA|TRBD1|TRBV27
CATKPGQGTNYGYTF
TGTGCCACTAAGCCGGGACAGGGGACTAACTATGGCTACACCTTC
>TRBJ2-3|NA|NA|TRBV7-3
CASSLAGAADTQYF
TGTGCCAGCAGCTTAGCGGGGGCCGCAGATACGCAGTATTTT
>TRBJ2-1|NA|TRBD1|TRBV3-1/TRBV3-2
CASSQVSGGLFF
TGTGCCAGCAGCCAAGTGTCAGGGGGTCTGTTCTTC
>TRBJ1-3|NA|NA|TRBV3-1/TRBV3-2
CASSQVQGSGNTIYF
TGTGCCAGCAGCCAAGTACAGGGTTCCGGAAACACCATATATTTT
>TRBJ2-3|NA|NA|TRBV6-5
CASSYSTGTSSDTQYF
TGTGCCAGCAGTTACTCAACAGGAACATCGTCAGATACGCAGTATTTT
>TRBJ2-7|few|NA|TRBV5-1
CASSLGSGVSYEQYF
TGCGCCAGCAGCTTGGGTTCAGGGGTCTCCTACGAGCAGTACTTC
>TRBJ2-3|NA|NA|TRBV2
CASSEWTGVSRDTQYF
TGTGCCAGCAGTGAATGGACTGGGGTCTCTCGGGATACGCAGTATTTT
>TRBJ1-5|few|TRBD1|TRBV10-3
CAIMAGQGSNQPQHF
TGTGCCATCATGGCGGGACAGGGCTCCAATCAGCCCCAGCATTTT
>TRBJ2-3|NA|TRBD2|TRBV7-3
CASSHSGGADTQYF
TGTGCCAGCAGCCATAGCGGGGGGGCAGATACGCAGTATTTT
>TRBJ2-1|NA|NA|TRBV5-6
CASSPGTRPNEQFF
TGTGCCAGCAGCCCAGGGACACGACCAAATGAGCAGTTCTTC
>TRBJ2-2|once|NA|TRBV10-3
CAISWTDANTGELFF
TGTGCCATCAGCTGGACAGACGCGAACACCGGGGAGCTGTTTTTT
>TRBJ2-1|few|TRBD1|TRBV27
CASSGPRTGYYNEQFF
TGTGCCAGCAGTGGACCCCGGACAGGGTACTACAATGAGCAGTTCTTC
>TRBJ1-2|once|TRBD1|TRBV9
CASSERTGSRSYGYTF
TGTGCCAGCAGCGAACGGACAGGGTCGAGGAGCTATGGCTACACCTTC